This T cell receptor beta chain was sequenced in a study of control samples from healthy donors and cancer patients. This clone was observed a single time. Generated by immunoSEQ multiplex PCR, the TCRdb table keeps only in-frame clones and is missing some. The data show around 53,000 clones, around 86% seen once. Sequenced sample: PBMCs. The sequence was collected from a woman aged 45-65 years with lung cancer.

This chain's CDR3 is CSVVGTANSNYGYTF. Here the CDR3 DNA reads TGCAGCGTCGTTGGGACAGCGAATTCTAACTATGGCTACACCTTC. This chain uses TRBV29-1 with TRBJ1-2, with 7 bases lining up with TRBD1. Trimming took 6 bases from V and 0 from J; bases not matched to a gene: 10. From germline, CDR1 is SQVTM and CDR2 ANQGSEA. The CDR3 extends over 15 amino acids.